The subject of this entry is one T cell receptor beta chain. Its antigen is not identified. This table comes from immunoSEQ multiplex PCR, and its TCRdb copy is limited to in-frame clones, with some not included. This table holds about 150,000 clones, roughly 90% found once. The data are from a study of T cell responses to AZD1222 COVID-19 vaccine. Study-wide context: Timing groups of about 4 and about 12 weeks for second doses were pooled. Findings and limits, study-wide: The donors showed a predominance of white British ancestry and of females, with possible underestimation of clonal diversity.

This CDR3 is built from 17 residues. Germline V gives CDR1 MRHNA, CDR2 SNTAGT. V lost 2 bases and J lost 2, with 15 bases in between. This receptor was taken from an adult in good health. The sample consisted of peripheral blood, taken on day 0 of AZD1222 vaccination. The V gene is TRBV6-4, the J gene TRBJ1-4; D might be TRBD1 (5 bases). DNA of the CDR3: TGTGCCAGCAGTGACCGCCCTGTGGAGGGGACTAATGAAAAACTGTTTTTT. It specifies CASSDRPVEGTNEKLFF.